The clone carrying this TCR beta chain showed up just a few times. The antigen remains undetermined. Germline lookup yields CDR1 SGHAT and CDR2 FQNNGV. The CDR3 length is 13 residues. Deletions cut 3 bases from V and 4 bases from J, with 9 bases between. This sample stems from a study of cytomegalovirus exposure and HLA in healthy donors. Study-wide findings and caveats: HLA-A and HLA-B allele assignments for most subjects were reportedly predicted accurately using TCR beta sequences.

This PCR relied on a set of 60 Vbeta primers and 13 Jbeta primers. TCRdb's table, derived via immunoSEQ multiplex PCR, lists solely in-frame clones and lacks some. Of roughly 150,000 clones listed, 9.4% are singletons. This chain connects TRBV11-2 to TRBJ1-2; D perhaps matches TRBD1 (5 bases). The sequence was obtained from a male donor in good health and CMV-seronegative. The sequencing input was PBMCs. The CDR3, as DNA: TGTGCCAGCAGCTTCGCAGGGATCTATGGCTACACCTTC. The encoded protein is CASSFAGIYGYTF.